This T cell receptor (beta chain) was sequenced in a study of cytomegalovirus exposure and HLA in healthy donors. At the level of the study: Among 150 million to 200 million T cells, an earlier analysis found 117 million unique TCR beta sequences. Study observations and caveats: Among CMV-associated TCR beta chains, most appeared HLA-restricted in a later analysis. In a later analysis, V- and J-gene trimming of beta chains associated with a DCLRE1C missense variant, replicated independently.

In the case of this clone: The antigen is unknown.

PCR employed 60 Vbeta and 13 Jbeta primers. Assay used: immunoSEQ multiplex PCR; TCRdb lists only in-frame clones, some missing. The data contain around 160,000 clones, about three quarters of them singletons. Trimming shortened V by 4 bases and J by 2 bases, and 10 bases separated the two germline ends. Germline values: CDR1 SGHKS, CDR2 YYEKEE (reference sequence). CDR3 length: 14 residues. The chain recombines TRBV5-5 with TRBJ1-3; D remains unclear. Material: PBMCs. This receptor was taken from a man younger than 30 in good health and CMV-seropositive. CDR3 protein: CASSLDITGNTIYF. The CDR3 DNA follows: TGTGCCAGCAGCCTAGATATAACTGGAAACACCATATATTTT.